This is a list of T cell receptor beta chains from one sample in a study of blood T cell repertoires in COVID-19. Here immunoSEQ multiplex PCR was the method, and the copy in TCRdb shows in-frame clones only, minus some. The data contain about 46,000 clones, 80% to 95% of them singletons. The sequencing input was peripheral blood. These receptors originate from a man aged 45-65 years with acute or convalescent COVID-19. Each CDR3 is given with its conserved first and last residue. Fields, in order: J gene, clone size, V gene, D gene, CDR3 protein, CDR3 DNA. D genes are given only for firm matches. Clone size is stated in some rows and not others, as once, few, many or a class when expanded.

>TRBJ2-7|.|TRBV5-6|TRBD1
CASSFWTGGASYEQYF
TGTGCCAGCAGCTTTTGGACAGGGGGCGCCTCCTACGAGCAGTACTTC
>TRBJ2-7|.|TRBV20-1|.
CSARGPSEQYF
TGCAGTGCTAGAGGCCCCAGCGAGCAGTACTTC
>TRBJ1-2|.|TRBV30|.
CAWSVLTINYGYTF
TGTGCCTGGAGTGTATTGACAATCAACTATGGCTACACCTTC
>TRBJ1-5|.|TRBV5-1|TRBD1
CASSLEGGLDQPQHF
TGCGCCAGCAGCTTGGAAGGGGGCTTGGATCAGCCCCAGCATTTT
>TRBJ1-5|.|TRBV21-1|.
CASSKAPRDQPQHF
TGTGCCAGCAGCAAAGCGCCCAGGGATCAGCCCCAGCATTTT
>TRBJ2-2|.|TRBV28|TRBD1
CANQPTGATGELFF
TGTGCCAATCAACCGACAGGGGCCACCGGGGAGCTGTTTTTT
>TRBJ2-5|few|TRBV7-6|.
CASSGGAGNSQETQYF
TGTGCCAGCAGCGGGGGGGCAGGGAACTCCCAAGAGACCCAGTACTTC
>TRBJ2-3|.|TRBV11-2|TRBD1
CASSLGQHRSTDTQYF
TGTGCCAGCAGCTTGGGACAGCACCGTAGCACAGATACGCAGTATTTT
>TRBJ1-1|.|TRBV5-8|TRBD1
CASSSGQGATEAFF
TGTGCCAGCAGCTCGGGACAGGGGGCCACTGAAGCTTTCTTT
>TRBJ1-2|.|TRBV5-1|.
CASSKDGGSNYGYTF
TGCGCCAGCAGCAAGGACGGGGGTTCAAACTATGGCTACACCTTC
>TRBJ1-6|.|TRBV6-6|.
CASSYQEASSPLHF
TGTGCCAGCAGTTATCAGGAGGCTAGTTCACCCCTCCACTTT
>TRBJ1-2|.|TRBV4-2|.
CASSLRDTLETNYGYTF
TGTGCCAGCAGCCTTAGGGACACCCTCGAAACTAACTATGGCTACACCTTC
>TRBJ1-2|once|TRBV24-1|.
CATSDQDFGYTF
TGTGCCACCAGTGACCAGGACTTTGGCTACACCTTC
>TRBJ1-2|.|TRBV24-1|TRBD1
CATSDGTGVVGYTF
TGTGCCACCAGTGACGGGACAGGGGTTGTTGGCTACACCTTC
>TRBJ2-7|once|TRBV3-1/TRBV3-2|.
CASSQQGGSYEQYF
TGTGCCAGCAGCCAACAGGGGGGTTCCTACGAGCAGTACTTC
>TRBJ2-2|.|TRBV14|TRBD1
CASSQADRAGELFF
TGTGCCAGCAGCCAGGCGGACAGGGCCGGGGAGCTGTTTTTT
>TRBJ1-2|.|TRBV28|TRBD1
CASSLQGASGYTF
TGTGCCAGCAGTTTACAGGGGGCGAGTGGCTACACCTTC
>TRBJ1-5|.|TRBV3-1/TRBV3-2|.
CASSPSDSGNQPQHF
TGTGCCAGCAGTCCATCGGACTCGGGCAATCAGCCCCAGCATTTT
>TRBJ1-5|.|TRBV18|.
CASSPQQGGGQPQHF
TGTGCCAGCTCACCGCAACAGGGTGGGGGTCAGCCCCAGCATTTT
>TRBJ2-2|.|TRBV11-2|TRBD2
CASRDWGGTGELFF
TGTGCCAGCAGGGATTGGGGGGGTACCGGGGAGCTGTTTTTT
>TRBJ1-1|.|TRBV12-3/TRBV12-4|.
CASRDSSNTEAFF
TGTGCCAGCAGGGACAGCTCGAACACTGAAGCTTTCTTT
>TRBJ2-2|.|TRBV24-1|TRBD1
CAAGTGVSGTGELFF
TGTGCCGCCGGGACAGGGGTTTCGGGCACCGGGGAGCTGTTTTTT
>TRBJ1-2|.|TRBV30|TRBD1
CAWSVGGRGSYGYTF
TGTGCCTGGAGTGTAGGGGGCAGGGGATCCTATGGCTACACCTTC
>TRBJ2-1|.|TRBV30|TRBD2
CAWSGLAGAPRSEQFF
TGTGCCTGGAGTGGACTAGCGGGGGCCCCGCGGTCTGAGCAGTTCTTC
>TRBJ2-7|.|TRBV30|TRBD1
CAWSHRGGASYEQYF
TGTGCCTGGAGCCACAGGGGTGGGGCCTCCTACGAGCAGTACTTC
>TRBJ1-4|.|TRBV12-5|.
CASGLGQSAFEKLFF
TGTGCTAGTGGTTTGGGACAGTCTGCCTTTGAAAAACTGTTTTTT
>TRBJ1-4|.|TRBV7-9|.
CASSHGGAEKLFF
TGTGCCAGCAGCCACGGGGGGGCTGAAAAACTGTTTTTT
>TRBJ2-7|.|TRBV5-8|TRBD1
CASSYGQGGYEQYF
TGTGCCAGCAGCTATGGACAGGGGGGGTACGAGCAGTACTTC
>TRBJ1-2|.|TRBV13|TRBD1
CASSYGQGDYTF
TGTGCCAGCAGCTACGGACAGGGGGACTACACCTTC
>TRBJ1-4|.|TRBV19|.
CASSPTATNEKLFF
TGTGCCAGTAGTCCGACAGCAACTAATGAAAAACTGTTTTTT
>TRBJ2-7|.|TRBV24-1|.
CATSDPRGTSYEQYF
TGTGCCACCAGTGATCCTCGAGGCACCTCCTACGAGCAGTACTTC
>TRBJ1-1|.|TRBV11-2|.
CASSGLQGRTEAFF
TGTGCCAGCAGCGGCTTACAGGGAAGGACTGAAGCTTTCTTT
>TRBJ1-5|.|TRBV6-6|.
CASSHGGTDRNQPQHF
TGTGCCAGCAGTCATGGGGGGACGGACCGCAATCAGCCCCAGCATTTT
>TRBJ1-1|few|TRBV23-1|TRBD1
CASGAGQENTEAFF
TGCGCCAGCGGCGCCGGACAGGAGAACACTGAAGCTTTCTTT
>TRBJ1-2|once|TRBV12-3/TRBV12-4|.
CASSPLNYGYTF
TGTGCCAGCAGTCCTCTTAACTATGGCTACACCTTC
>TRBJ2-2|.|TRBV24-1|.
CATSDLHGGTVGELFF
TGTGCCACCAGTGATTTGCATGGGGGGACGGTCGGGGAGCTGTTTTTT
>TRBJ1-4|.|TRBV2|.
CASTTSATNEKLFF
TGTGCCAGCACGACTTCTGCAACTAATGAAAAACTGTTTTTT